What follows are 30 T cell receptor beta chains derived from one specimen sequenced in a study of OX40 agonist ivuxolimab in advanced cancers. Profiling relied on immunoSEQ multiplex PCR, and the TCRdb table lists in-frame clones only, not all of them. The sample includes tens of thousands of clones, under 90% of them seen just once. The starting material was CD4+ or CD8+ T cells sorted from blood, obtained in a trial of the OX40 agonist ivuxolimab. These receptors were obtained from an adult with an advanced solid tumor such as melanoma, head and neck, liver or kidney cancer.

The CDR3 nucleotides read TGTGCCTGGAGTTTACAGGCGCTTAATGAAAAACTGTTTTTT. Translating it yields CAWSLQALNEKLFF. The chain employs TRBV30 and TRBJ1-4, with a possible D match to TRBD1 (5 bases). The germline V gene has CDR1 GTSNPN and CDR2 SVGIG (reference sequence). The CDR3 has 14 residues. Trimming took off 2 bases at V and 4 bases at J, with 11 bases between the two ends.

This clone was recorded once. This chain links TRBV7-9 with TRBJ1-6, with 9 bases fitting TRBD1. The CDR3 covers 16 residues. Per germline, CDR1 SEHNR and CDR2 FQNEAQ (reference sequence). Trimming took 0 bases from V and 8 from J; bases not matched to a gene: 5. The CDR3 reads CASSLAPGQGDSPLHF. The CDR3 DNA sequence: TGTGCCAGCAGCTTAGCGCCGGGACAGGGTGATTCACCCCTCCACTTT.

The chain joins TRBV27 to TRBJ2-5, with TRBD2 identical over 7 bases. Germline V gives CDR1 MNHEY, CDR2 SMNVEV (reference sequence). The CDR3 spans 14 residues. V lost 6 bases and J lost 0; bases outside the gene matches: 4. This CDR3 reads CASSWGGYQETQYF. The DNA of the CDR3 is TGTGCCAGCAGCTGGGGGGGATACCAAGAGACCCAGTACTTC.

The chain links TRBV6-5 to TRBJ2-7, with TRBD1 matching 9 bases. The V gene's germline CDR1 is MNHEY and CDR2 SVGAGI. The V and J ends lost 5 bases and 4 bases, in that order; junction bases with no gene match: 6. The CDR3 is made up of 14 amino acids. CDR3 sequence: CASSDRGGRYEQYF. CDR3 DNA sequence: TGTGCCAGCAGTGACAGGGGGGGGAGATACGAGCAGTACTTC.

V and J are TRBV4-1 and TRBJ2-7; D is possibly TRBD2 (6 bases). The germline V gene has CDR1 MGHRA and CDR2 YSYEKL. This CDR3 is built from 13 residues. The V end was cut by 4 bases, the J end by 0 bases, with 7 bases between. Here the CDR3 reads CASSRGVSYEQYF. As DNA, the CDR3 is TGCGCCAGCAGCCGCGGGGTCTCCTACGAGCAGTACTTC.

The V call is TRBV5-6, the J call TRBJ2-3, with D tentatively TRBD1 or TRBD2 (6 bases each). This CDR3 has 17 amino acids. CDR1 and CDR2 (germline): SGHDT, YYEEEE. Between the trimmed V and J ends, which lost 0 bases and 2 bases, there was a span of 16 bases. CDR3: CASSLAVGGDLTDTQYF. The CDR3 nucleotides read TGTGCCAGCAGCTTGGCGGTCGGGGGCGACCTCACAGATACGCAGTATTTT.

This clone was seen just once. The gene calls are TRBV13 and TRBJ1-6, with 10 nucleotides matching TRBD1. The CDR3 loop spans 14 amino acids. The ends lost 6 bases at V and 8 bases at J; junction bases unmatched: 4. Germline V gene sequence: CDR1 PRHDT, CDR2 FYEKMQ (reference sequence). The CDR3 loop reads CASSPGQGYSPLHF. For the CDR3, the DNA is TGTGCCAGCAGTCCGGGACAGGGGTATTCACCCCTCCACTTT.

The CDR3 DNA reads as TGTGCCAGCAGCGAAATCCATCTAGCGGACCAAGAGACCCAGTACTTC. Translated: CASSEIHLADQETQYF. The chain has TRBV7-3 and TRBJ2-5, with 7 nucleotides matching TRBD2. CDR3 size: 16 residues. With V trimmed by 5 bases and J by 0 bases, 9 bases remained unmatched. Germline lookup yields CDR1 SGHTA and CDR2 FQGTGA.

The V gene is TRBV7-9, the J gene TRBJ1-5; no clear D gene. The CDR3 has 15 amino acids. Germline V CDR1 and CDR2: SEHNR, FQNEAQ (reference sequence). V was cut by 2 bases and J by 1 base, with 9 bases left in between. The CDR3 sequence: CASSLTTESNQPQHF. The CDR3 coding sequence is TGTGCCAGCAGCTTAACCACAGAGAGCAATCAGCCCCAGCATTTT.

The J gene is TRBJ2-1, the V gene TRBV7-9; D gene unclear. CDR3 size: 16 residues. Germline values: CDR1 SEHNR, CDR2 FQNEAQ (reference sequence). V was clipped by 5 bases and J by 7 bases, with 21 bases between them. CDR3 bases: TGTGCCAGCAGCGTCCCGGTACCACCCCATCGAAATGAGCAGTTCTTC. This gives the protein CASSVPVPPHRNEQFF. The full variable domain, completed using reference TRBV7-9 and TRBJ2-1, is DTGVSQNPRHKITKRGQNVTFRCDPISEHNRLYWYRQTLGQGPEFLTYFQNEAQLEKSRLLSDRFSAERPKGSFSTLEIQRTEQGDSAMYLCASSVPVPPHRNEQFFGPGTRLTVL.

The chain combines TRBV28 with TRBJ2-7; unclear D gene. This CDR3 spans 14 amino acids. V dropped 3 bases and J dropped 2 bases, with 11 bases sitting between them. Germline CDR1 MDHEN, CDR2 SYDVKM. The CDR3 coding sequence is TGTGCCAGCAGTTTCCCGGACCAACCCTACGAGCAGTACTTC. The encoded protein is CASSFPDQPYEQYF.

The V call is TRBV11-3, the J call TRBJ2-1; D possibly matches TRBD1 or TRBD2 (6 bases each). V was pared by 2 bases and J by 7 bases, with 21 bases between. The CDR3 sequence is 17 residues long. Germline CDR1 is SGHNT and CDR2 is YENEEA. CDR3 residues: CASSLRGGRSAGNEQFF. DNA of the CDR3: TGTGCCAGCAGCTTACGTGGGGGGCGCAGTGCAGGGAATGAGCAGTTCTTC.

The chain links TRBV27 to TRBJ2-1; D unclear. This CDR3 contains 12 residues. Trimming cost V 0 bases and J 6 bases, with 3 bases left between them. Germline CDR1 and CDR2: MNHEY and SMNVEV (reference sequence). Written as DNA, the CDR3 is TGTGCCAGCAGTTTATCATTCAATGAGCAGTTCTTC. Its translation is CASSLSFNEQFF.

This sequence joins TRBV7-9 and TRBJ1-4; 10 positions match TRBD1. Trimming at V came to 5 bases and at J to 2 bases, leaving 5 bases not matched to a gene. The V gene's germline CDR1 is SEHNR and CDR2 FQNEAQ (reference sequence). This CDR3 comprises 16 residues. CDR3 residues: CASSPDRGQTNEKLFF. The CDR3 DNA is TGTGCCAGCAGCCCTGACAGGGGGCAGACTAATGAAAAACTGTTTTTT.

The chain is built from TRBV29-1 and TRBJ2-5; D assignment may be TRBD1 or TRBD2 (5 bases each). This CDR3 comprises 15 residues. Trimming pared 0 bases from V and 2 bases from J, leaving 13 bases between. In germline, CDR1 is SQVTM, CDR2 ANQGSEA. In nucleotides, the CDR3 is TGCAGCGTTGAAGATGCGAGGGGCAGGCAAGAGACCCAGTACTTC. It encodes CSVEDARGRQETQYF.

The V call is TRBV2, the J call TRBJ2-3, with 7 bases identical to TRBD2. Germline values: CDR1 SNHLY, CDR2 FYNNEI. The J segment lost 2 bases and the V segment lost 8 bases, leaving 7 bases of the junction unmatched. The CDR3 runs to 14 residues. CDR3 protein: CASVDGGSTDTQYF. The DNA for the CDR3 is TGTGCCAGCGTGGACGGGGGGTCCACAGATACGCAGTATTTT.

This clone appeared a single time. The V call is TRBV10-1, the J call TRBJ2-7; D not certain. The CDR3 runs to 15 residues. The V and J ends lost 2 bases and 1 base respectively, with 12 bases between them. The V gene's germline CDR1 is WNHNN and CDR2 SYGVQD (reference sequence). The CDR3 coding sequence is TGCGCCAGCAGTGAGGCAGAAGGGCCATCCTACGAGCAGTACTTC. Its translation is CASSEAEGPSYEQYF.

The genes are TRBV7-9 and TRBJ1-2; no clear D. Trimming shortened V by 1 base and J by 4 bases, and 10 bases separated the two germline ends. Germline V lookup: CDR1 SEHNR, CDR2 FQNEAQ (reference sequence). The CDR3 consists of 14 residues. Here the CDR3 DNA reads TGTGCCAGCAGCTTAGATTACCCCGGCTATGGCTACACCTTC. It encodes CASSLDYPGYGYTF.

This clone has a single count. The rearrangement joins TRBV5-4 to TRBJ2-7, with 9 bases matching TRBD1. From germline, CDR1 is SGHNT and CDR2 YYREEE (reference sequence). The CDR3 consists of 15 residues. V lost 4 bases, J lost 2 bases, and 7 bases stayed unmatched. The CDR3 region has the DNA TGTGCCAGCAGCCCTACCAGACAGGGGGCCTACGAGCAGTACTTC. Protein sequence: CASSPTRQGAYEQYF.

This clone was counted once. The V call is TRBV27, the J call TRBJ2-1, with D perhaps TRBD2 (7 bases). CDR1 MNHEY and CDR2 SMNVEV come from the germline V gene (reference sequence). The length of the CDR3 is 19 residues. Trimming shortened V by 0 bases and J by 4 bases, and 22 bases separated the two germline ends. Here the CDR3 DNA reads TGTGCCAGCAGTTTATCTTCGGGGTGGGGGGGCAGTGTTTACAATGAGCAGTTCTTC. Amino acids: CASSLSSGWGGSVYNEQFF.

This sequence joins TRBV11-2 and TRBJ2-7; TRBD2 agrees at 7 bases. Trimming at V came to 5 bases and at J to 2 bases, leaving 9 bases not matched to a gene. The CDR3 is 15 amino acids. The germline CDR1 and CDR2 sequences are SGHAT and FQNNGV. CDR3 nucleotide sequence: TGTGCCAGCAGCCCCGGGCTAGCGGAAACCTACGAGCAGTACTTC. It is translated as CASSPGLAETYEQYF.

This clone came up once. The rearrangement links TRBV10-3 to TRBJ1-3, with unresolved D. Germline V gives CDR1 ENHRY, CDR2 SYGVKD. CDR3 length: 15 residues. The V end was cut by 3 bases, the J end by 0 bases, with 9 bases between. CDR3 residues: CAISDRPNSGNTIYF. CDR3 DNA: TGTGCCATCAGTGACAGACCGAACTCTGGAAACACCATATATTTT.

The V gene is TRBV5-6, the J gene TRBJ2-7; weak D call: TRBD2 (5 bases). V gave up 0 bases and J gave up 0 bases, with 10 bases separating them. The germline V gene encodes CDR1 SGHDT and CDR2 YYEEEE. The CDR3 loop spans 15 amino acids. CDR3 in amino acids: CASSLGVGSSYEQYF. The CDR3 DNA is TGTGCCAGCAGCTTGGGGGTGGGGAGCTCCTACGAGCAGTACTTC.

This chain links TRBV11-2 with TRBJ1-2, with D perhaps TRBD1 (6 bases). This CDR3 comprises 14 residues. Deletions cut 5 bases from V and 2 bases from J, with 12 bases between. Germline V gene lookup returns CDR1 SGHAT and CDR2 FQNNGV. Written as DNA, the CDR3 is TGTGCCAGCAGCCCCCGGGACACCAACTATGGCTACACCTTC. Translating gives CASSPRDTNYGYTF.

V usage is TRBV5-6 and J usage is TRBJ1-3; tentatively, D is TRBD1 (6 bases). The V gene lost 1 base and the J gene lost 4 bases, with 15 bases spanning the gap. This CDR3 is built from 16 residues. The germline gives CDR1 SGHDT, CDR2 YYEEEE. The DNA of the CDR3 is TGTGCCAGCAGCTTGATAGCCGGGACATACGGAAACACCATATATTTT. Translating it yields CASSLIAGTYGNTIYF.

This clone was detected only once. The chain couples TRBV11-1 to TRBJ2-7, with TRBD2 as a possible D gene (5 bases). The ends were cut back, 4 bases at V and 4 bases at J, with 11 bases in the middle. The CDR3 runs 13 residues. Per germline, CDR1 SGHAT and CDR2 FQDESV (reference sequence). CDR3 in amino acids: CASSWGEDYEQYF. The CDR3 nucleotides read TGTGCCAGCAGCTGGGGAGAGGATTACGAGCAGTACTTC.

The V and J genes are TRBV4-1 and TRBJ2-7; TRBD1 matches 8 bases. The CDR3 consists of 13 residues. V shed 1 base, J shed 4 bases, and the junction held 0 bases outside the gene matches. Per the germline V gene, CDR1 is MGHRA and CDR2 is YSYEKL. In DNA, the CDR3 is TGCGCCAGCAGCCAAGGGACAGGGTACGAGCAGTACTTC. This gives the protein CASSQGTGYEQYF.

The sample holds a few counts of this clone. This chain connects TRBV10-2 to TRBJ2-7, with TRBD2 matching 8 bases. CDR3 length equals 9 residues. Germline V gene sequence: CDR1 WSHSY, CDR2 SAAADI. The V gene end was trimmed by 8 bases and the J gene end by 12 bases; junction bases not matched to a gene: 3. The DNA for the CDR3 is TGCGCCAGCGGAAGCGGGGGGTACTTC. It translates to CASGSGGYF.

This clone was counted only a few times. V gene TRBV14 combines with J gene TRBJ2-7; TRBD1 is a possible D gene (7 bases). The CDR3 totals 14 residues. The ends were cut back, 4 bases at V and 5 bases at J, with 15 bases in the middle. CDR1 and CDR2 (germline): SGHDN, FVKESK. This CDR3 reads CASSRRGPHDEQYF. CDR3 nucleotide sequence: TGTGCCAGCAGCCGGAGGGGGCCCCACGACGAGCAGTACTTC. The complete variable domain, with remaining parts taken from reference TRBV14 and TRBJ2-7, reads EAGVTQFPSHSVIEKGQTVTLRCDPISGHDNLYWYRRVMGKEIKFLLHFVKESKQDESGMPNNRFLAERTGGTYSTLKVQPAELEDSGVYFCASSRRGPHDEQYFGPGTRLTVT.

The CDR3 loop is CASSYGTDEQYF. The CDR3 DNA is TGTGCCAGCAGCTACGGGACAGACGAGCAGTACTTC. V and J are TRBV7-2 and TRBJ2-7, with TRBD1 matching 7 bases. Trimming cost V 4 bases and J 5 bases; bases outside gene matches: 2. The CDR3 contains 12 residues. Germline CDR1 reads SGHTA; CDR2 reads FQGNSA.